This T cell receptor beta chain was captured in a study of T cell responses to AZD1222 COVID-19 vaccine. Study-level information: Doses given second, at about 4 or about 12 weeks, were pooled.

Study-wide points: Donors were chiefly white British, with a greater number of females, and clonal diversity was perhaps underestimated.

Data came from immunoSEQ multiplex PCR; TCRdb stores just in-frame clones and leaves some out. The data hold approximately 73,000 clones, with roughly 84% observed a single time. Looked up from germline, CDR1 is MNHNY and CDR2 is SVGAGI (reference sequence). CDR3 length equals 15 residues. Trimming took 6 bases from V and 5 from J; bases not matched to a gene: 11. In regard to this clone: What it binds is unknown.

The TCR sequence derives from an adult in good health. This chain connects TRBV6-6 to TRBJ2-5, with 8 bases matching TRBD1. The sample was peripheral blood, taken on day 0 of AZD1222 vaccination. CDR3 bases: TGTGCCAGCAGCGTCCCAGGGGGCGGAGGGGAGACCCAGTACTTC. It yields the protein CASSVPGGGGETQYF.